What follows are 23 T cell receptor beta chains derived from one specimen sequenced in a study of blood T cells in healthy people across ages. The authors ran a second PCR of roughly 6 to 11 cycles using a sample-barcoded 5' primer and a J-beta primer mix. In TCRdb, the 5' RACE reads were re-called with MiXCR into one record per CDR3 protein. The table records fewer than 950,000 distinct CDR3 sequences, around 36% of them present only once. The sequencing input was blood. The receptors shown here come from a young man in good health.

Only a few counts were recorded for this clonotype. The V gene is TRBV5-1, the J gene TRBJ1-2; the match to TRBD1 covers 10 bases. CDR3 length: 16 amino acids. Trimming removed 4 bases from V and 8 bases from J; junction bases left unmatched: 14. Germline V gene lookup returns CDR1 SGHRS and CDR2 YFSETQ. The CDR3 is CASSPMTGGELMGYTF. CDR3 nucleotides: TGCGCCAGCAGCCCGATGACAGGGGGCGAATTAATGGGCTACACCTTC.

In this sample, this clonotype turned up a few times. The gene calls are TRBV4-2 and TRBJ2-7; 13 nucleotides match TRBD2. There are 16 residues in the CDR3. CDR1 is LGHNA and CDR2 is YNFKEQ in the germline V gene. The ends lost 4 bases at V and 7 bases at J; junction bases unmatched: 10. CDR3 nucleotides: TGTGCCAGCAGCCCCCGACTAGCGGGGGGAGACAATGAGCAGTACTTC. It translates to CASSPRLAGGDNEQYF.

The sample holds a few counts of this clonotype. The genes are TRBV7-9 and TRBJ2-5; 11 bases are a match to TRBD2. CDR1 SEHNR and CDR2 FQNEAQ come from the germline V gene (reference sequence). J lost 4 bases, V lost 5 bases, and 3 bases had no gene match. This CDR3 is built from 14 residues. The CDR3 bases are TGTGCCAGCAGCCGGGGGACTAGCGGAGAGACCCAGTACTTC. This translates into CASSRGTSGETQYF.

This clonotype was counted between two and nine times. The V gene is TRBV3-1, the J gene TRBJ2-3, with TRBD2 identical over 12 bases. The CDR3 runs 18 residues. The trim removed 4 bases at V and 2 bases at J, leaving 10 bases unmatched. Germline V gene lookup returns CDR1 LGHDT and CDR2 YNNKEL (reference sequence). The CDR3 DNA reads TGTGCCAGCAGCCCTACTAGCGGGGGGCTTGCTAACACAGATACGCAGTATTTT. Protein product: CASSPTSGGLANTDTQYF.

This clonotype was observed a single time. A junction boundary mismatches the germline segment, possibly from a read error. The chain links TRBV20-1 to TRBJ2-3, with a weak D call TRBD1 (5 bases). The CDR3 covers 16 residues. Germline assignment: CDR1 DFQATT and CDR2 SNEGSKA (reference sequence). CDR3 residues: CSARDRQETGTDMQYF. In DNA form, the CDR3 reads TGCAGTGCTAGAGATCGGCAGGAAACAGGCACAGATATGCAGTATTTT.

The chain links TRBV6-1 to TRBJ2-1; the D is unclear. The germline V and J ends were trimmed by 6 bases and 1 base, with 19 bases remaining between them. Germline CDR1 MNHNS, CDR2 SASEGT. CDR3 length: 17 residues. The CDR3 loop reads CASRRNNLPSSYNEQFF. The CDR3 DNA reads TGTGCCAGCAGAAGAAATAATCTACCGAGTTCCTACAATGAGCAGTTCTTC.

This clonotype was observed a handful of times. This chain uses TRBV12-1 with TRBJ1-1. TRBV12-1 is shown as a pseudogene. This CDR3 is built from 13 residues. As DNA, the CDR3 is TGTGCCACGGCCCGGGAGGGACACACTGAAGCTTTCTTT. Translated, it gives CATAREGHTEAFF.

The V and J genes are TRBV28 and TRBJ2-1, with 9 bases that match TRBD1. Germline CDR1 and CDR2: MDHEN and SYDVKM. The J segment lost 0 bases and the V segment lost 2 bases, leaving 2 bases of the junction unmatched. The CDR3 loop spans 16 amino acids. The CDR3 region is CASSLGTGSSYNEQFF. CDR3 nucleotide sequence: TGTGCCAGCAGTTTAGGGACAGGGAGCTCCTACAATGAGCAGTTCTTC.

This clonotype occurred a few times. V is TRBV4-3 and J is TRBJ1-1; D is uncertain. This CDR3 has 17 residues. The germline gives CDR1 LGHNA, CDR2 YSLEER. V gave up 0 bases and J gave up 5 bases, with 19 bases separating them. CDR3: CASSQDREGLAGTEAFF. DNA of the CDR3: TGCGCCAGCAGCCAAGATAGGGAGGGCTTGGCGGGGACTGAAGCTTTCTTT.

The chain carries TRBV11-3 and TRBJ2-1; D is ambiguous. Gene TRBJ2-7 matches the end of the DNA better, so the J call may be wrong. This CDR3 has 16 residues. The germline CDR1 and CDR2 sequences are SGHNT and YENEEA. The CDR3 sequence: CASSFRGASSYNEQYF. In DNA, the CDR3 is TGTGCCAGCAGCTTCCGCGGAGCAAGCTCCTACAATGAGCAGTACTTC.

This clonotype occurred once. The rearrangement uses TRBV5-1 and TRBJ2-7, with D hard to call. Germline lookup yields CDR1 SGHRS and CDR2 YFSETQ. Trimming stripped 0 bases from V and 10 bases from J, with 8 bases between. The CDR3 runs 11 residues. As DNA, the CDR3 is TGCGCCAGCAGCTTGGAAGGGTCCCAGTACTTC. The encoded protein is CASSLEGSQYF. Full variable domain (rest looked up from reference TRBV5-1 and TRBJ2-7): KAGVTQTPRYLIKTRGQQVTLSCSPISGHRSVSWYQQTPGQGLQFLFEYFSETQRNKGNFPGRFSGRQFSNSRSEMNVSTLELGDSALYLCASSLEGSQYFGPGTRLTVT.

This clonotype was found a few times. The chain combines TRBV4-2 with TRBJ1-2; no firm D call. The CDR3 extends over 17 amino acids. The germline gives CDR1 LGHNA, CDR2 YNFKEQ. V dropped 4 bases and J dropped 4 bases, with 22 bases sitting between them. The CDR3 nucleotides are TGTGCCAGCAGCCTTGGACCCATCCCAACTAAATCCTATGGCTACACCTTC. Residues: CASSLGPIPTKSYGYTF.

This chain joins TRBV29-1 and TRBJ2-5; D is perhaps TRBD2 (5 bases). In germline, CDR1 is SQVTM, CDR2 ANQGSEA. This CDR3 spans 12 amino acids. Trimming pared 3 bases from V and 3 bases from J, leaving 8 bases between. CDR3 DNA sequence: TGCAGCGTTGAGGAGGTCGAAGAGACCCAGTACTTC. As protein: CSVEEVEETQYF.

Points on this clonotype: A much larger clone lies a single base off, so this may be a read error. The CDR3 reads CSAKELETQFF. CDR3 DNA sequence: TGCAGTGCCAAGGAGCTGGAGACCCAGTTCTTC. The chain couples TRBV20-1 to TRBJ2-1; D is undetermined. The V gene's germline CDR1 is DFQATT and CDR2 SNEGSKA (reference sequence). V lost 6 bases and J lost 13, with 16 bases in between. CDR3 length: 11 amino acids.

The chain links TRBV7-8 to TRBJ1-5; tentative D call: TRBD1 (6 bases). The CDR3 loop spans 15 amino acids. Germline lookup yields CDR1 SGHVS and CDR2 FQNEAQ. Trimming stripped 5 bases from V and 4 bases from J, with 15 bases between. In DNA, the CDR3 is TGTGCCAGCAGCCCAGGACGGGGGCTTAATCAGCCCCAGCATTTT. This codes for CASSPGRGLNQPQHF.

In its sample, this clonotype was seen a few times. The chain combines TRBV27 with TRBJ1-1, with 11 bases that match TRBD1. The trim removed 5 bases at V and 5 bases at J, leaving 10 bases unmatched. Germline V gives CDR1 MNHEY, CDR2 SMNVEV (reference sequence). This CDR3 has 16 amino acids. The CDR3 sequence is CASSPRTGGFGTEAFF. CDR3 sequence (DNA): TGTGCCAGCAGTCCCCGGACAGGGGGCTTTGGGACTGAAGCTTTCTTT.

This clonotype was counted only a few times. The chain carries TRBV20-1 and TRBJ1-2; possible D gene TRBD1, 6 bases. V lost 6 bases and J 8 bases, leaving 16 bases between the germline ends. Per the germline V gene, CDR1 is DFQATT and CDR2 is SNEGSKA (reference sequence). The CDR3 is 12 residues long. CDR3 residues: CSARTTGRGYTF. The CDR3 DNA follows: TGCAGTGCGAGAACTACAGGGCGAGGCTACACCTTC.

The V and J genes are TRBV28 and TRBJ2-3, with a tentative D call TRBD1 (5 bases). This CDR3 comprises 13 residues. Trimming stripped 3 bases from V and 6 bases from J, with 10 bases between. Germline V gene sequence: CDR1 MDHEN, CDR2 SYDVKM. For the CDR3, the DNA is TGTGCCAGCAGTTTCAGGGTTGCGGATACGCAGTATTTT. Translated: CASSFRVADTQYF.

The chain links TRBV7-8 to TRBJ1-1, with unresolved D. The CDR3 covers 14 residues. Looked up from germline, CDR1 is SGHVS and CDR2 is FQNEAQ. Deletions cut 5 bases from V and 1 base from J, with 11 bases between. The CDR3, as DNA: TGTGCCAGCAGCCAGAGGCGAGGGAACACTGAAGCTTTCTTT. Translating it yields CASSQRRGNTEAFF.

At least ten counts were recorded for this clonotype. The rearrangement links TRBV4-2 to TRBJ2-7; 12 nucleotides align to TRBD2. The end of the DNA fits TRBJ2-5 better, so the J call may be wrong. This CDR3 is built from 14 residues. The germline gives CDR1 LGHNA, CDR2 YNFKEQ. The CDR3 here is CASSEGLAGETQYF. The DNA of the CDR3 is TGTGCCAGCAGCGAAGGACTAGCGGGGGAGACCCAGTACTTC.

This clonotype has just a few counts. The rearrangement uses TRBV10-3 and TRBJ1-2, with 7 bases fitting TRBD1. The CDR3 length is 13 residues. CDR1 is ENHRY, CDR2 SYGVKD, per germline. V dropped 2 bases and J dropped 4; count of bases not matched to a gene: 1. The CDR3: CAISENRGYGYTF. The CDR3 DNA reads as TGTGCCATCAGTGAGAACAGGGGCTATGGCTACACCTTC.

This clonotype was seen only a few times. This chain joins TRBV20-1 and TRBJ1-6; D is ambiguous. The length of the CDR3 is 16 residues. The V gene lost 1 base and the J gene lost 8 bases, with 18 bases spanning the gap. CDR1 and CDR2 (germline): DFQATT, SNEGSKA (reference sequence). The DNA for the CDR3 is TGCAGTGCTAGAGGCCGAGTCGAACGTAGTGATTCACCCCTCCACTTT. Translation gives CSARGRVERSDSPLHF.

This clonotype was detected only a few times. The CDR3: CASSQGLAGGTGELFF. CDR3 coding DNA: TGTGCCAGCAGCCAAGGACTAGCGGGGGGTACCGGGGAGCTGTTTTTT. This chain connects TRBV14 to TRBJ2-2; 13 bases agree with TRBD2. Per germline, CDR1 SGHDN and CDR2 FVKESK. V lost 1 base, J lost 5 bases, and 1 base stayed unmatched. This CDR3 has 16 residues. Complete variable domain (other parts from reference TRBV14 and TRBJ2-2): EAGVTQFPSHSVIEKGQTVTLRCDPISGHDNLYWYRRVMGKEIKFLLHFVKESKQDESGMPNNRFLAERTGGTYSTLKVQPAELEDSGVYFCASSQGLAGGTGELFFGEGSRLTVL.